The next 17 T cell receptor beta chains were all read from a single sample in a study of cytotoxic CD8 clonotypes in ibrutinib-treated CLL. The protocol was immunoSEQ multiplex PCR, while the TCRdb copy is restricted to in-frame clones and leaves out a portion. The table records 150,000 to 200,000 clones, more than 65% of them present only once. This specimen consisted of PBMCs, obtained after 12 months of ibrutinib treatment. These receptors came from a human donor with chronic lymphocytic leukemia.

The chain links TRBV5-1 to TRBJ2-7, with TRBD1 matching over 10 bases. The CDR3 has 14 amino acids. V was clipped by 3 bases and J by 3 bases; unmatched bases: 3. The V gene's germline CDR1 is SGHRS and CDR2 YFSETQ. CDR3 DNA: TGCGCCAGCAGCTGGGACAGGGGAAACTACGAGCAGTACTTC. It encodes CASSWDRGNYEQYF.

The chain couples TRBV28 to TRBJ1-2, with a possible D match to TRBD1 (5 bases). Trimming shortened V by 7 bases and J by 8 bases, and 17 bases separated the two germline ends. Germline loops: CDR1 MDHEN, CDR2 SYDVKM. This CDR3 contains 13 residues. In DNA, the CDR3 is TGTGCCAGCACTGGGACGCGGAAGTACGGCTACACCTTC. Translation gives CASTGTRKYGYTF.

The CDR3 DNA sequence: TGTGCCAGCAGTTTAGAGACTAATCAGCCCCAGCATTTT. It codes for CASSLETNQPQHF. This chain connects TRBV27 to TRBJ1-5, with no clear D. The germline CDR1 and CDR2 sequences are MNHEY and SMNVEV (reference sequence). The CDR3 totals 13 residues. V gave up 2 bases and J gave up 4 bases, with 6 bases separating them.

This chain connects TRBV15 to TRBJ2-5, with 10 bases aligning to TRBD1. Trimming removed 0 bases from V and 5 bases from J; junction bases left unmatched: 3. From germline, CDR1 is LNHNV and CDR2 YYDKDF (reference sequence). This CDR3 comprises 15 residues. Here the CDR3 DNA reads TGTGCCACCAGCAGAGAAGACAGGGGGCAGGAGACCCAGTACTTC. Translated: CATSREDRGQETQYF.

V is TRBV11-2 and J is TRBJ1-2; no clear D gene. CDR1 and CDR2 from the germline V gene are SGHAT and FQNNGV. Trimming took off 5 bases at V and 0 bases at J, with 13 bases between the two ends. The CDR3 sequence is 15 residues long. The CDR3 region is CASSNLVATNYGYTF. The CDR3 nucleotides read TGTGCCAGCAGCAATTTAGTAGCAACTAACTATGGCTACACCTTC.

V is TRBV14 and J is TRBJ1-6; D may be TRBD1 (6 bases). The CDR3 has 17 amino acids. Deletions cut 1 base from V and 10 bases from J, with 20 bases between. Germline loops: CDR1 SGHDN, CDR2 FVKESK. In nucleotides, the CDR3 is TGTGCCAGCAGCCAAGTGACAGGTCCGGGTCATAGCTCACCCCTCCACTTT. Its protein is CASSQVTGPGHSSPLHF.

This chain connects TRBV4-3 to TRBJ2-3; D is ambiguous. V was pared by 0 bases and J by 0 bases, with 16 bases between. The CDR3 sequence is 18 residues long. Germline-derived CDR1 and CDR2 are LGHNA and YSLEER. The CDR3 nucleotides are TGCGCCAGCAGCCAAGATGTCATGAGCCTCACTAGCACAGATACGCAGTATTTT. Amino acids: CASSQDVMSLTSTDTQYF.

This clone was recorded a few times. The J gene is TRBJ1-6, the V gene TRBV2, with a possible D match to TRBD1 (6 bases). The germline V gene encodes CDR1 SNHLY and CDR2 FYNNEI. Trimming took off 8 bases at V and 0 bases at J, with 11 bases between the two ends. This CDR3 spans 15 amino acids. CDR3 region: CASYRESSYNSPLHF. CDR3 nucleotides: TGTGCCAGCTACAGGGAGAGCTCCTATAATTCACCCCTCCACTTT.

The V and J genes are TRBV4-3 and TRBJ2-3; TRBD2 matches 7 bases. V was clipped by 2 bases and J by 5 bases; unmatched bases: 7. Germline assignment: CDR1 LGHNA and CDR2 YSLEER. This CDR3 comprises 15 residues. The CDR3 protein is CASSQKRTSRDTQYF. The DNA of the CDR3 is TGCGCCAGCAGCCAAAAACGGACTAGTCGAGATACGCAGTATTTT.

J is TRBJ2-5 and V is TRBV5-6; TRBD1 aligns across 9 bases. With 8 bases clipped from V and 2 bases from J, the junction kept 16 bases outside the gene matches. Germline CDR1 reads SGHDT; CDR2 reads YYEEEE. The CDR3 loop spans 17 amino acids. The CDR3 region is CASKQGALSKLQETQYF. CDR3 in DNA: TGTGCCAGTAAACAGGGGGCTCTCTCCAAGTTACAAGAGACCCAGTACTTC. The full variable domain, with the rest looked up from reference TRBV5-6 and TRBJ2-5, is DAGVTQSPTHLIKTRGQQVTLRCSPKSGHDTVSWYQQALGQGPQFIFQYYEEEERQRGNFPDRFSGHQFPNYSSELNVNALLLGDSALYLCASKQGALSKLQETQYFGPGTRLLVL.

The gene calls are TRBV7-9 and TRBJ2-7, with 8 bases identical to TRBD1. The CDR3 totals 15 residues. CDR1 and CDR2 (germline): SEHNR, FQNEAQ (reference sequence). The V segment lost 0 bases and the J segment 3 bases; nucleotides outside the gene matches: 4. CDR3 nucleotide sequence: TGTGCCAGCAGCTTAGCGGCAGGGGGCCTCTACGAGCAGTACTTC. Its protein product is CASSLAAGGLYEQYF. Drawing the rest from reference TRBV7-9 and TRBJ2-7, the complete variable domain is DTGVSQNPRHKITKRGQNVTFRCDPISEHNRLYWYRQTLGQGPEFLTYFQNEAQLEKSRLLSDRFSAERPKGSFSTLEIQRTEQGDSAMYLCASSLAAGGLYEQYFGPGTRLTVT.

The J gene is TRBJ2-1, the V gene TRBV23-1; D could derive from TRBD1 or TRBD2 (6 bases each). TRBV23-1 falls under the ORF class, with uncertain function. Trimming removed 2 bases from V and 5 bases from J, with 7 bases in between. The CDR3 spans 13 residues. This CDR3 reads CASSQRGDNEQFF. CDR3 DNA sequence: TGCGCCAGCAGTCAAAGGGGGGACAATGAGCAGTTCTTC.

The chain is built from TRBV25-1 and TRBJ1-4, with D tentatively TRBD1 (5 bases). Between the trimmed V and J ends, which lost 2 bases and 8 bases, there was a span of 9 bases. The CDR3 contains 13 residues. Per germline, CDR1 MGHDK and CDR2 SYGVNS. The CDR3 DNA reads TGTGCCAGCAGTGAAGGGGGAAGGGAAAAACTGTTTTTT. This codes for CASSEGGREKLFF. The variable domain in full, with the rest retrieved from reference TRBV25-1 and TRBJ1-4, is EADIYQTPRYLVIGTGKKITLECSQTMGHDKMYWYQQDPGMELHLIHYSYGVNSTEKGDLSSESTVSRIRTEHFPLTLESARPSHTSQYLCASSEGGREKLFFGSGTQLSVL.

This clone was seen a few times. This CDR3 is CASSFRDGGRGYTF. Here the CDR3 DNA reads TGTGCCAGCAGTTTCCGCGACGGCGGGCGTGGCTACACCTTC. The chain is built from TRBV27 and TRBJ1-2; D call uncertain. The CDR3 contains 14 residues. Trimming stripped 3 bases from V and 7 bases from J, with 15 bases between. Germline values: CDR1 MNHEY, CDR2 SMNVEV (reference sequence).

J is TRBJ2-7 and V is TRBV10-3, with D possibly being TRBD2 (7 bases). The CDR3 is 12 amino acids. CDR1 and CDR2 (germline): ENHRY, SYGVKD. Trimming stripped 10 bases from V and 5 bases from J, with 15 bases between. The CDR3 reads CASRGGADEQYF. CDR3 nucleotide sequence: TGTGCCAGCCGAGGGGGGGCGGACGAGCAGTACTTC.

The chain joins TRBV28 to TRBJ2-7; maybe TRBD1 (5 bases). The V end lost 8 bases, the J end lost 2 bases, and 19 bases lay between the germline ends. The CDR3 is 15 residues long. Germline CDR1 MDHEN, CDR2 SYDVKM. CDR3 DNA: TGTGCCAGCTCACCCGCGTCAGGGAATACCTACGAGCAGTACTTC. Translated: CASSPASGNTYEQYF.

The V gene is TRBV29-1, the J gene TRBJ2-4, with D uncertain. Germline values: CDR1 SQVTM, CDR2 ANQGSEA. The CDR3 is made up of 16 amino acids. The V end lost 4 bases, the J end lost 0 bases, and 16 bases lay between the germline ends. CDR3: CSVVTFGSVAKNIQYF. CDR3 DNA sequence: TGCAGCGTTGTAACGTTTGGGTCCGTAGCCAAAAACATTCAGTACTTC.